This note documents a single T cell receptor (beta chain) sequence. As yet, its antigen is unknown. TCRdb fed the reads into MiXCR, producing one record per CDR3 protein. The sample lists approximately 770,000 distinct CDR3 sequences; about 29% were seen once. These data are taken from a study of T cell repertoires in cytomegalovirus infection. CDR1 and CDR2 (germline): SGHNT, YYREEE (reference sequence). The CDR3 has 16 residues. The trim removed 1 base at V and 5 bases at J, leaving 8 bases unmatched. Sequenced material: cultured CD8+ T cells from PBMCs, taken from culture after CMV antigen stimulation. The receptor was derived from a human donor in good health (CMV status not recorded). Some clones in this sample may be carry-over from other donors' samples. The chain combines TRBV5-4 with TRBJ1-1, with TRBD1 identical over 10 bases. The CDR3 DNA reads as TGTGCCAGCAGCTTGAAACCGGACAGGGGGGAAACTGAAGCTTTCTTT. Its translation: CASSLKPDRGETEAFF.